The 13 T cell receptor beta chains listed next were all sequenced from one sample in a study of T cell changes during pregnancy in multiple sclerosis. TCRdb's copy holds only in-frame clones and misses some; the assay was immunoSEQ multiplex PCR. This table holds about 80,000 clones, about 93% found once. The specimen was peripheral blood, collected in the second trimester of pregnancy. These receptors all stem from a female donor in good health, enrolled as a control in a pregnancy study.

This sequence joins TRBV4-1 and TRBJ1-4; 8 bases line up with TRBD1. Per the germline V gene, CDR1 is MGHRA and CDR2 is YSYEKL. The length of the CDR3 is 16 residues. V shed 1 base, J shed 7 bases, and the junction held 8 bases outside the gene matches. The CDR3 nucleotides are TGCGCCAGCAGCCAAGTTACGACAGGGGAAGTTGAAAAACTGTTTTTT. Amino acids: CASSQVTTGEVEKLFF.

The rearrangement joins TRBV11-2 to TRBJ2-7; D might be TRBD2 (6 bases). CDR3 length: 12 amino acids. The V and J ends lost 3 bases and 5 bases respectively, with 8 bases between them. The germline gives CDR1 SGHAT, CDR2 FQNNGV. The CDR3 nucleotides read TGTGCCAGCAGCTTGGGACTCGACGAGCAGTACTTC. Its translation is CASSLGLDEQYF. The variable domain in full, with the rest retrieved from reference TRBV11-2 and TRBJ2-7, is EAGVAQSPRYKIIEKRQSVAFWCNPISGHATLYWYQQILGQGPKLLIQFQNNGVVDDSQLPKDRFSAERLKGVDSTLKIQPAKLEDSAVYLCASSLGLDEQYFGPGTRLTVT.

V usage is TRBV7-9 and J usage is TRBJ1-4, with D perhaps matching TRBD1 (5 bases). The V gene's germline CDR1 is SEHNR and CDR2 FQNEAQ (reference sequence). This CDR3 has 14 amino acids. Trimming stripped 3 bases from V and 7 bases from J, with 12 bases between. Here the CDR3 DNA reads TGTGCCAGCAGCTTCCAGGGAATGGGTGAAAAACTGTTTTTT. It codes for CASSFQGMGEKLFF.

The chain combines TRBV28 with TRBJ1-3, with D possibly matching TRBD1 (5 bases). Germline V gives CDR1 MDHEN, CDR2 SYDVKM. V lost 2 bases and J 4 bases, leaving 9 bases between the germline ends. The CDR3 is made up of 14 amino acids. CDR3 nucleotides: TGTGCCAGCAGTTTACAGGGAGGCGGAAACACCATATATTTT. Its protein product is CASSLQGGGNTIYF.

The chain is built from TRBV5-1 and TRBJ1-5; 7 bases map to TRBD1. Trimming at V came to 5 bases and at J to 5 bases, leaving 4 bases not matched to a gene. The CDR3 extends over 13 amino acids. Germline V gives CDR1 SGHRS, CDR2 YFSETQ. CDR3 in amino acids: CASRVDRDQPQHF. CDR3 bases: TGCGCCAGCAGGGTTGACAGGGATCAGCCCCAGCATTTT.

J is TRBJ2-1 and V is TRBV6-5; D not resolved. Per germline, CDR1 MNHEY and CDR2 SVGAGI. The germline V and J ends were trimmed by 0 bases and 6 bases, with 12 bases remaining between them. The CDR3 covers 15 residues. The CDR3 DNA follows: TGTGCCAGCAGTTACTCGTGGGTAGCTGCCAATGAGCAGTTCTTC. Its protein is CASSYSWVAANEQFF.

This chain joins TRBV6-5 and TRBJ2-2; no clear D gene. The germline V and J ends were trimmed by 2 bases and 4 bases, with 11 bases remaining between them. From germline, CDR1 is MNHEY and CDR2 SVGAGI. The CDR3 contains 15 residues. This CDR3 is CASSYEQTTTGELFF. The CDR3 region has the DNA TGTGCCAGCAGTTACGAACAGACAACCACCGGGGAGCTGTTTTTT.

The CDR3 protein is CASRLAGGPSEQFF. In nucleotides, the CDR3 is TGTGCCAGCAGATTAGCGGGAGGGCCCAGTGAGCAGTTCTTC. The genes are TRBV6-1 and TRBJ2-1, with 11 bases matching TRBD2. The junction had 7 bases not matched to a gene; V was cut back by 6 bases and J by 9 bases. The CDR3 has 14 residues. CDR1 MNHNS and CDR2 SASEGT come from the germline V gene.

This chain links TRBV11-2 with TRBJ1-1, with D perhaps TRBD1 (6 bases). Between the trimmed V and J ends, which lost 5 bases and 4 bases, there was a span of 23 bases. The CDR3 is made up of 17 amino acids. Germline values: CDR1 SGHAT, CDR2 FQNNGV. The chain's CDR3 is CASSLPWGLRVSTEAFF. The DNA of the CDR3 is TGTGCCAGCAGCCTCCCCTGGGGGCTAAGGGTGAGCACTGAAGCTTTCTTT.

The chain uses TRBV5-1 and TRBJ1-2, with no clear D. V shed 4 bases and J shed 2 bases, with 9 bases lying between them. The CDR3 extends over 13 amino acids. Germline V CDR1 and CDR2: SGHRS, YFSETQ. CDR3: CASSKDSNYGYTF. The CDR3 nucleotides are TGCGCCAGCAGCAAGGACTCGAACTATGGCTACACCTTC. Drawing the rest from reference TRBV5-1 and TRBJ1-2, the complete variable domain is KAGVTQTPRYLIKTRGQQVTLSCSPISGHRSVSWYQQTPGQGLQFLFEYFSETQRNKGNFPGRFSGRQFSNSRSEMNVSTLELGDSALYLCASSKDSNYGYTFGSGTRLTVV.

This chain links TRBV6-5 with TRBJ2-3; D call uncertain. V lost 0 bases and J lost 4, with 14 bases in between. CDR1 and CDR2 (germline): MNHEY, SVGAGI. The CDR3 sequence is 16 residues long. CDR3 loop: CASSYSGLPPPDTQYF. CDR3 in DNA: TGTGCCAGCAGTTACTCGGGCCTACCCCCCCCAGATACGCAGTATTTT.

The chain combines TRBV6-1 with TRBJ2-3, with D unclear. Trimming removed 3 bases from V and 10 bases from J, with 17 bases in between. This CDR3 has 14 amino acids. Germline lookup yields CDR1 MNHNS and CDR2 SASEGT. CDR3 loop: CASSDSIGDIAQYF. As DNA, the CDR3 is TGTGCCAGCAGTGACTCTATCGGAGATATCGCGCAGTATTTT.

The chain is built from TRBV7-9 and TRBJ1-2; possibly TRBD1 for D (6 bases). Trimming cost V 3 bases and J 8 bases, with 10 bases left between them. Germline lookup yields CDR1 SEHNR and CDR2 FQNEAQ (reference sequence). CDR3 length equals 12 residues. The chain's CDR3 is CASSLTGNGYTF. In nucleotides, the CDR3 is TGTGCCAGCAGCTTGACAGGAAACGGCTACACCTTC.